The clone carrying this TCR beta chain occurred once. This specimen belongs to a study of blood T cells in healthy people across ages. Combining a sample-barcoded 5' primer with a J-beta primer mix, a second PCR ran for 7 to 11 cycles. MiXCR was run by TCRdb on the 5' RACE reads, yielding one entry per CDR3 protein. Of about 1.4 million distinct CDR3 sequences listed, roughly 60% are singletons. The TCR was taken from a man aged 18 to 30 in good health. The material sequenced was blood.

The CDR3: CASAYFQVRVEDTEAFF. The CDR3 DNA reads as TGTGCCAGCGCCTATTTTCAGGTACGGGTGGAAGACACTGAAGCTTTCTTT. The rearrangement uses TRBV12-3 or TRBV12-4 and TRBJ1-1; D gene uncertain. The CDR3 totals 17 residues. The germline V and J ends were trimmed by 8 bases and 3 bases, with 25 bases remaining between them.